This record covers a single T cell receptor (beta chain). This specimen comes from a study of CDR3 diversity in severe acne. TCRdb independently ran MiXCR on the PCR reads; one entry per CDR3 protein. The data contain under 95,000 distinct CDR3 sequences, about 50% of them singletons. The clonotype was recovered from a male donor in good health, serving as a control. Sequencing was done on a sample of blood.

For the CDR3, the DNA is TGCGCCAGCAGCTCCTATCAGGGGCAGGGGACCTACGAGCAGTTCTTC. It translates to CASSSYQGQGTYEQFF. V and J are TRBV5-1 and TRBJ2-1; D is perhaps TRBD1 (6 bases). Per germline, CDR1 SGHRS and CDR2 YFSETQ. CDR3 length equals 16 residues. Trimming stripped 3 bases from V and 10 bases from J, with 23 bases between.